This TCR beta chain was sequenced in a study of blood T cell repertoires in COVID-19. Study-level background: The United States, Italy and Spain were the sources of the acute and convalescent COVID-19 samples. In each case, the material was cDNA or gDNA derived from T cells, B-cell-depleted T cells, or PBMCs.

In the original analysis: Amplification with reference gene primers provided the estimates of nucleated cell counts. The method was immunoSEQ multiplex PCR; TCRdb's version includes in-frame clones alone and lacks a portion of them. V and J calls plus clone size are reproduced from that table; the DNA served to infer D and trimming. The data hold a few hundred thousand clones, with around 90% observed a single time. Unmatched junction bases numbered 12, after V lost 8 bases and J lost 5 bases. This CDR3 region has 15 residues. Germline CDR1 and CDR2: SEHNR and FQNEAQ (reference sequence). Sequencing input: peripheral blood. The TCR sequence derives from a woman between 40 and 50 years old with COVID-19, enrolled during active disease. The chain uses TRBV7-9 and TRBJ2-5; TRBD2 aligns across 9 bases. The CDR3 nucleotides read TGTGCCAGCTACTCCCGACTAGCGGAGGGGGAGACCCAGTACTTC. Translated, it gives CASYSRLAEGETQYF.